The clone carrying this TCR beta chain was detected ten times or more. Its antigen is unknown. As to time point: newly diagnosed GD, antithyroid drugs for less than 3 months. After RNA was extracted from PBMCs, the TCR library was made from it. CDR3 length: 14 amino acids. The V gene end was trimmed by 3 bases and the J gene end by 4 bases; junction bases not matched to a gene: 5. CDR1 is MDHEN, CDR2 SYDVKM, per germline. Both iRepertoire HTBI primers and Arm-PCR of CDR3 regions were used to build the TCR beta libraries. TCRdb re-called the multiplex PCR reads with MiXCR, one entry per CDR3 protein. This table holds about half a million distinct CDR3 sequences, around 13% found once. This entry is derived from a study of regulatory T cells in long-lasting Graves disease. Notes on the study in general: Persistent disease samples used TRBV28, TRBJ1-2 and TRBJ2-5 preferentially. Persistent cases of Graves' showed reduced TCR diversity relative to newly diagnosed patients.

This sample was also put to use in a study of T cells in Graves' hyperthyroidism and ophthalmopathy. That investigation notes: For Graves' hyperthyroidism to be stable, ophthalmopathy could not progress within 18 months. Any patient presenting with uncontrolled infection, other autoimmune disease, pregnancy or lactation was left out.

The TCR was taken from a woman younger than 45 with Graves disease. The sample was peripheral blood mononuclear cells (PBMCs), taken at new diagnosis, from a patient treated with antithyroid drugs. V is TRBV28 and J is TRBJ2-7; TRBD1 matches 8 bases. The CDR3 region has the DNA TGTGCCAGCAGTTTGACAGGGGAGGATTACGAGCAGTACTTC. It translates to CASSLTGEDYEQYF.